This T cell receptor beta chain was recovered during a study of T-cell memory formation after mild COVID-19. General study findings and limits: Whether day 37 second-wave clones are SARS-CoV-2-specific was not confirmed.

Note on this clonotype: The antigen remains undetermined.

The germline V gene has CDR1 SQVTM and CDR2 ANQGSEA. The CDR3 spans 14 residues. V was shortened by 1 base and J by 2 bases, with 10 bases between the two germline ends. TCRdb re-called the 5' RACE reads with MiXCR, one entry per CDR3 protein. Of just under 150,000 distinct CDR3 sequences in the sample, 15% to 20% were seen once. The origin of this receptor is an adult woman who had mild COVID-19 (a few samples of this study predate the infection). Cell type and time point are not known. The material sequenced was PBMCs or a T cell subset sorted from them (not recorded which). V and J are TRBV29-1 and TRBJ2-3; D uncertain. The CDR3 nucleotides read TGCAGCGTTGAAGCCCCGAGTCTCACAGATACGCAGTATTTT. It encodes CSVEAPSLTDTQYF.